This T cell receptor (beta chain) was identified during a study of blood T cell repertoires in COVID-19. About the research overall: Whether acute or convalescent, the COVID-19 samples came from the United States, Italy and Spain.

Only in-frame clones appear in the TCRdb table, and some are missing; sequencing was by immunoSEQ multiplex PCR. Seen here are about 270,000 clones, about 87% observed once, and the top ten hold 4.1%. CDR1 is SQVTM and CDR2 is ANQGSEA in the germline V gene. Trimming left V 7 bases short and J 6 bases short, with 16 bases between. The CDR3 sequence is 13 residues long. The sequenced sample consisted of PBMCs or T cells enriched from blood (not recorded which). The chain combines TRBV29-1 with TRBJ2-1, with D maybe TRBD2 (5 bases). The TCR sequence derives from a woman between 25 and 40 years old with acute COVID-19. This CDR3 is CSAIETAGNEQFF. The CDR3 nucleotides read TGCAGCGCCATAGAGACTGCGGGCAATGAGCAGTTCTTC.